The T cell receptor beta chain under discussion was sequenced for a study of technical replicates of blood from a few donors. Libraries were prepared by immunoSEQ multiplex PCR; TCRdb keeps only in-frame clonotypes and omits some of them. The sample shows over 70,000 clones, around 90% of them seen only once. CDR1 and CDR2 from the germline V gene are LNHDA and SQIVND (reference sequence). The CDR3 length is 16 residues. After removal of 5 bases from V and 4 bases from J, the junction contained 5 bases not matched to a gene. The sequencing input was T cells isolated from PBMCs. The chain links TRBV19 to TRBJ2-2; 12 bases map to TRBD2. The TCR was taken from a human donor in good health. The CDR3 DNA sequence: TGTGCCAGTAGTCGAGGACTAGCGGGACTCACCGGGGAGCTGTTTTTT. Protein: CASSRGLAGLTGELFF.